The present T cell receptor (beta chain) was sequenced within a study of early T cells in non-severe SARS-CoV-2 infection. As for the study in general: It was bulk RNA from unsorted whole blood that was sequenced, and the chains were unpaired.

The CDR3 has 16 residues. Looked up from germline, CDR1 is LGHNA and CDR2 is YNFKEQ. V was shortened by 0 bases and J by 2 bases, with 13 bases between the two germline ends. Ten or more counts support this clonotype. As part of library construction, unique molecular identifiers were attached to individual cDNA molecules. MiXCR was run by TCRdb on the 5' RACE reads, yielding one entry per CDR3 protein. The sample records 55,000 to 80,000 distinct CDR3 sequences, roughly 9% being singletons. The receptor's source is an adult who was a healthcare worker with PCR-confirmed SARS-CoV-2 infection or an uninfected control (not recorded which). The V and J genes are TRBV4-2 and TRBJ1-2, with D perhaps matching TRBD1 (5 bases). This specimen was whole blood, taken at baseline. The DNA of the CDR3 is TGTGCCAGCAGCCAAGAGGGGCACCCAGGCAACTATGGCTACACCTTC. It yields the protein CASSQEGHPGNYGYTF.